A selection of T cell receptor beta chains follows, all from one sample in a study of identical twins. TCRdb reanalysed the 5' RACE reads using MiXCR and keeps one entry per CDR3 protein. The sample includes around 530,000 distinct CDR3 sequences, 13% to 15% of them seen just once. These data were also filed under a second study, of yellow fever vaccine responses in identical twins.

Material for sequencing was CD4+ T cells sorted from blood. These receptor sequences come from a woman aged 18-29 years in good health. CDR3s leave out the opening cysteine and the closing phenylalanine or tryptophan. Clone sizes are given selectively: once, few, many, or a class where the clone is expanded.

TRBV7-9	TRBJ2-5	many	ASREMTSGGETQY
TRBV27	TRBJ1-1	-	ASGSATLKHREAF
TRBV9	TRBJ2-5	many	ASSKTGPETQY
TRBV6-4	TRBJ2-2	-	ASSDHAGMGTGELF
TRBV12-3/TRBV12-4	TRBJ1-1	many	ASSFSGNTEAF
TRBV19	TRBJ1-6	few	ASSRDSNSPLH
TRBV10-2	TRBJ2-3	-	ASSAASWLRDTDTQY
TRBV29-1	TRBJ2-7	few	SVGSPAYEQY
TRBV5-1	TRBJ2-1	few	ASSLDPWTSGGSPYNEQF
TRBV12-5	TRBJ2-2	-	ASGGGTGGGTGELF
TRBV20-1	TRBJ2-7	-	SALQGKKSYEQY
TRBV11-2	TRBJ2-1	few	ASSLNPATGSHEQF
TRBV3-1	TRBJ2-1	-	ASRIAGGPMNEQF
TRBV5-1	TRBJ2-1	-	ASSLAPGGVSSYNEQF
TRBV5-1	TRBJ2-1	few	ASTNSGGRYNEQF
TRBV6-5	TRBJ2-3	-	ASSYDYQDTQY
TRBV20-1	TRBJ1-1	-	SAARGNTEAF
TRBV7-8	TRBJ2-1	few	ASSLGYWGLAGKNEQF
TRBV5-5	TRBJ2-1	-	ASSGTSEYNEQF
TRBV20-1	TRBJ2-2	-	SARDRLAGTGELF
TRBV11-2	TRBJ2-2	-	ASSRSGRADTGELF
TRBV21-1	TRBJ2-3	-	ASSNRTGGSTDTQY
TRBV13	TRBJ1-2	-	ASSPSGNDYYGYT
TRBV7-9	TRBJ2-1	few	ASSLDGGGYNEQF
TRBV6-6	TRBJ2-1	-	ASSFRQRDEQF
TRBV4-1	TRBJ2-3	-	ASSPDRTRTDTQY
TRBV5-1	TRBJ2-7	few	ASSPTWTSGSYEQY
TRBV12-3/TRBV12-4	TRBJ2-5	few	ASSLSYGQETQY
TRBV29-1	TRBJ1-1	few	SIPPGENTEAF
TRBV5-4	TRBJ1-1	few	ASMGTNTEAF
TRBV29-1	TRBJ1-2	-	SVEDPRAFKPYGYT
TRBV12-3/TRBV12-4	TRBJ1-5	-	ASSFLNSNQPQH